This TCR beta chain is from a study of cytomegalovirus exposure and HLA in healthy donors. Study-level points and caveats: As was reported, the HLA-A and HLA-B alleles of most subjects were accurately predicted from TCR beta sequences.

This CDR3 region has 14 residues. The ends lost 5 bases at V and 7 bases at J; junction bases unmatched: 8. The V gene's germline CDR1 is MNHEY and CDR2 SMNVEV (reference sequence). Points on this clone: The antigen is not known.

Researchers ran the PCR with 60 Vbeta and 13 Jbeta primers. Sequencing was performed with immunoSEQ multiplex PCR; in TCRdb, only in-frame clones are kept and a portion is missing. Found here are around 100,000 clones, roughly 80% of them singletons; the top ten hold 1.5% to 2%. Sequences were obtained from PBMCs. This chain links TRBV27 with TRBJ2-1; 7 bases are a match to TRBD1. This TCR came from a middle-aged woman in good health and CMV-seronegative. The CDR3 spells CASSPSTGFNEQFF. The CDR3 DNA is TGTGCCAGCAGTCCATCGACAGGGTTTAATGAGCAGTTCTTC.